This is a list of T cell receptor beta chains from one sample in a study of human T cells and chemical hapten exposure. TCRdb used MiXCR to reprocess the RACE reads, holding one entry per CDR3 protein. The sample includes over 85,000 distinct CDR3 sequences, approximately 13% seen only once; the top ten take over 2%. The source was whole blood, collected in connection with sensitization to the hapten diphenylcyclopropenone (DPC). The source of these receptors is a woman in her thirties or forties with alopecia areata. Some clones in this sample may be carry-over from other donors' samples. The CDR3 runs from the conserved cysteine through the conserved F or W. The D gene is left open where the match is weak. Expanded clones are given a class, and other clones once, few, many or no size at all.

DNA: TGTGCCAGCCACGTAGATACGCAGTATTTT; CDR3: CASHVDTQYF; length: 10; size: NA; V: TRBV27; J: TRBJ2-3; D: NA
DNA: TGTGCCAGCAGCTTAGGGGCTTGGCTGTTCTTC; CDR3: CASSLGAWLFF; length: 11; size: many; V: TRBV7-6; J: TRBJ2-1; D: NA
DNA: TGTGCCAGCAGCCAAGATCGGTTAGCCGGGGAGCTGTTTTTT; CDR3: CASSQDRLAGELFF; length: 14; size: NA; V: TRBV4-2; J: TRBJ2-2; D: NA
DNA: TGTGCCAGCAGCTTTAGCGCGGGAGGGATCGGGGAGCTGTTTTTT; CDR3: CASSFSAGGIGELFF; length: 15; size: many; V: TRBV7-2; J: TRBJ2-2; D: TRBD2
DNA: TGCGCCAGCAGCCGGGACAGACCTTCGGGGAGCACAGATACGCAGTATTTT; CDR3: CASSRDRPSGSTDTQYF; length: 17; size: many; V: TRBV5-1; J: TRBJ2-3; D: TRBD1
DNA: TGTGCCAGCAGCCCAGGGAGCTCCTACAATGAGCAGTTCTTC; CDR3: CASSPGSSYNEQFF; length: 14; size: few; V: TRBV5-4; J: TRBJ2-1; D: NA
DNA: TGTGCCAGCAGCTTAGGGACTAGCAGCGGGGAGCTGTTTTTT; CDR3: CASSLGTSSGELFF; length: 14; size: few; V: TRBV7-3; J: TRBJ2-2; D: TRBD2
DNA: TGCGCCAGCAGCTTGGAACTAGCCGCTGATTACGAGCAGTACTTC; CDR3: CASSLELAADYEQYF; length: 15; size: NA; V: TRBV5-1; J: TRBJ2-7; D: NA
DNA: TGTGCCAGCAGTTTAGACAGCAATACGCAGTATTTT; CDR3: CASSLDSNTQYF; length: 12; size: once; V: TRBV12-3/TRBV12-4; J: TRBJ2-3; D: NA
DNA: TGTGCCACCAGTGCCCCATCCGGGGGAAGGAGCTCCTACAATGAGCAGTTCTTC; CDR3: CATSAPSGGRSSYNEQFF; length: 18; size: NA; V: TRBV24-1; J: TRBJ2-1; D: NA
DNA: TGCAGCGTTGGAGACACCCCTAGAGGCTACACCTTC; CDR3: CSVGDTPRGYTF; length: 12; size: many; V: TRBV29-1; J: TRBJ1-2; D: NA
DNA: TGTGCCAGCAGCTTCGGGGAATATAATTCACCCCTCCACTTT; CDR3: CASSFGEYNSPLHF; length: 14; size: NA; V: TRBV5-4; J: TRBJ1-6; D: NA
DNA: TGCAGCGTTTCCGGGACAGGGGCTGCCGAGCAGTACTTC; CDR3: CSVSGTGAAEQYF; length: 13; size: few; V: TRBV29-1; J: TRBJ2-7; D: TRBD1
DNA: TGTGCCAGCAGCCAAGAGGAGGGGTCGGGGCCCGAGCAGTACTTC; CDR3: CASSQEEGSGPEQYF; length: 15; size: NA; V: TRBV4-2; J: TRBJ2-7; D: NA
DNA: TGCGCCAGCAGCTTGGGTTTATGGCAGCGGGAGTTTCCTTACGAGCAGTACTTC; CDR3: CASSLGLWQREFPYEQYF; length: 18; size: many; V: TRBV5-1; J: TRBJ2-7; D: TRBD2
DNA: TGTGCCAGCAGTCCAACGACAACAAACACTGAAGCTTTCTTT; CDR3: CASSPTTTNTEAFF; length: 14; size: NA; V: TRBV12-3/TRBV12-4; J: TRBJ1-1; D: NA
DNA: TGTGCCACCTTTGGGACAGGCGACAATCAGCCCCAGCATTTT; CDR3: CATFGTGDNQPQHF; length: 14; size: once; V: TRBV28; J: TRBJ1-5; D: TRBD1
DNA: TGCAGTGCCCGCGGACCTAATGAAAAACTGTTTTTT; CDR3: CSARGPNEKLFF; length: 12; size: NA; V: TRBV20-1; J: TRBJ1-4; D: NA
DNA: TGTGCCAGCAGGGGGACAGTGCAAGAGACCCAGTACTTC; CDR3: CASRGTVQETQYF; length: 13; size: NA; V: TRBV6-2/TRBV6-3; J: TRBJ2-5; D: TRBD1
DNA: TGTGCCAGCATAAAACTAGCGGGTTCAGATACGCAGTATTTT; CDR3: CASIKLAGSDTQYF; length: 14; size: NA; V: TRBV2; J: TRBJ2-3; D: TRBD2
DNA: TGTGCCAGCAGCGTACCCCGGGGTGGACTTTACTCTGGGGCCAACGTCCTGACTTTC; CDR3: CASSVPRGGLYSGANVLTF; length: 19; size: few; V: TRBV9; J: TRBJ2-6; D: NA
DNA: TGTGCCACCCACCTTTGGGATACGCAGTATTTT; CDR3: CATHLWDTQYF; length: 11; size: NA; V: TRBV6-6; J: TRBJ2-3; D: NA
DNA: TGTGCCAGCAGTAAAGTAACCTGGTACCAAGAGACCCAGTACTTC; CDR3: CASSKVTWYQETQYF; length: 15; size: NA; V: TRBV6-2/TRBV6-3; J: TRBJ2-5; D: NA
DNA: TGTGCCAGCAGTATAGGGGGAAAACTGTTTTTT; CDR3: CASSIGGKLFF; length: 11; size: few; V: TRBV28; J: TRBJ1-4; D: NA
DNA: TGCAGTGCTAGCGAGGCCACAGATACGCAGTATTTT; CDR3: CSASEATDTQYF; length: 12; size: many; V: TRBV20-1; J: TRBJ2-3; D: NA
DNA: TGTGCCAGCCGCCTGACTTGGGACAGCGAGAATTACGAGCAGTACTTC; CDR3: CASRLTWDSENYEQYF; length: 16; size: NA; V: TRBV6-5; J: TRBJ2-7; D: TRBD1
DNA: TGCAGTGCTAGGGTCCCGGGCGGAGGGAACACCGGGGAGCTGTTTTTT; CDR3: CSARVPGGGNTGELFF; length: 16; size: NA; V: TRBV20-1; J: TRBJ2-2; D: NA
DNA: TGCGCCAGCAGCGCAAAAGGGGGGGTACTCAATCAGCCCCAGCATTTT; CDR3: CASSAKGGVLNQPQHF; length: 16; size: few; V: TRBV4-1; J: TRBJ1-5; D: NA